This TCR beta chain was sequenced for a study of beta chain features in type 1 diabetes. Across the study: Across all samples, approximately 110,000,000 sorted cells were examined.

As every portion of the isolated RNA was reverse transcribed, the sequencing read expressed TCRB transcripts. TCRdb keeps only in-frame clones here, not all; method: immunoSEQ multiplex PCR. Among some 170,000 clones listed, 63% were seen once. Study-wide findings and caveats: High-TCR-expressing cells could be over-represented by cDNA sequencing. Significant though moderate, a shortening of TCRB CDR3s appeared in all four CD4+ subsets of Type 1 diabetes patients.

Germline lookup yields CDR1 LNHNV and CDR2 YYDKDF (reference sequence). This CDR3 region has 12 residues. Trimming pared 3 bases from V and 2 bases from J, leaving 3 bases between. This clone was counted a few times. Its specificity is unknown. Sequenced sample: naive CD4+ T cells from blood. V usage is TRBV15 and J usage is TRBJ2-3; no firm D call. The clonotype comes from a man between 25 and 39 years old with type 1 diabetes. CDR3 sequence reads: CATSRYTDTQYF. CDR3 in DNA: TGTGCCACCAGCAGGTACACAGATACGCAGTATTTT.